The rows below give T cell receptor beta chains drawn from one sample of a study of OX40 agonist ivuxolimab in advanced cancers. Clones were sequenced by immunoSEQ multiplex PCR, and TCRdb holds only the in-frame ones, with some missing. The sample holds some 50,000 clones, under 95% seen once. The material was CD4+ or CD8+ T cells sorted from blood, obtained in a trial of the OX40 agonist ivuxolimab. Receptors originate from an adult with an advanced solid tumor such as melanoma, head and neck, liver or kidney cancer. Both conserved end residues are part of each CDR3. A D gene is named only where the DNA matches it firmly. Clone size, where shown, is once, few, many, or a class for clones that have expanded.

d_call,j_call,clone_size,v_call,cdr3_nt,cdr3_aa
TRBD1,TRBJ1-2,NA,TRBV30,TGTGCCTGGAGTGTAGGGGGCATTTTCTACACCTTC,CAWSVGGIFYTF
TRBD2,TRBJ2-2,NA,TRBV7-9,TGTGCCAGCAGCTTAGCAGGGACTAGACTAAAGAGCGGGGAGCTGTTTTTT,CASSLAGTRLKSGELFF
NA,TRBJ2-7,NA,TRBV5-1,TGCGCCAGCAGCTTGGGGGCCCCCGGGACACTGAGCTCCTACGAGCAGTACTTC,CASSLGAPGTLSSYEQYF
TRBD1,TRBJ1-4,NA,TRBV7-8,TGTGCCAGCAGCTTAGAGGGGGCGGCTAATGAAAAACTGTTTTTT,CASSLEGAANEKLFF
TRBD1,TRBJ1-4,NA,TRBV4-1,TGCGCCAGCAGCCAACCACAGGGGGAGAAAGAAAAACTGTTTTTT,CASSQPQGEKEKLFF
NA,TRBJ1-1,NA,TRBV13,TGTGCCAGCAGCCAATTTCTATCGGGAGGGGACACTGAAGCTTTCTTT,CASSQFLSGGDTEAFF
TRBD1,TRBJ2-1,NA,TRBV19,TGTGCCAGTAGTAGAGGACAGGAAAACAAAAAGCAGTTCTTC,CASSRGQENKKQFF
NA,TRBJ2-1,NA,TRBV7-2,TGTGCCAGCACCCTCGGGGGCGGTCACAATGAGCAGTTCTTC,CASTLGGGHNEQFF
TRBD1,TRBJ2-3,NA,TRBV6-1,TGTGCCAGCAGTACCGGGACAGGGAGCACAGATACGCAGTATTTT,CASSTGTGSTDTQYF
TRBD1,TRBJ2-7,few,TRBV6-1,TGTGCCAGCAGTGAAGCGGGGACAGCTACCTACGAGCAGTACTTC,CASSEAGTATYEQYF
TRBD2,TRBJ2-5,NA,TRBV7-8,TGTGCCAGCAGCTTAGCTAGGGCTAGCGGGTACCAAGAGACCCAGTACTTC,CASSLARASGYQETQYF
NA,TRBJ2-7,NA,TRBV13,TGTGCCAGCAGCTTAGACAGCCCCTACGAGCAGTACTTC,CASSLDSPYEQYF
TRBD1,TRBJ2-1,NA,TRBV9,TGTGCCAGCGATCCGGGACAGGGGCTCTATGAGCAGTTCTTC,CASDPGQGLYEQFF
NA,TRBJ1-5,NA,TRBV20-1,TGCAGTGCTAGAGGAAGGGCAGCCCAGCATTTT,CSARGRAAQHF
TRBD2,TRBJ2-7,NA,TRBV6-1,TGTGCCAGCAGTGTGGGGGTGGGCGGGAGGCCTGCCTACGAGCAGTACTTC,CASSVGVGGRPAYEQYF
NA,TRBJ1-1,NA,TRBV2,TGTGCCAGCACTCAGGGTACTGAAGCTTTCTTT,CASTQGTEAFF
TRBD2,TRBJ2-1,NA,TRBV28,TGTGCCAGCAGTTTACGCACTAGCGGGAGGGGTGAGCAGTTCTTC,CASSLRTSGRGEQFF
TRBD1,TRBJ2-7,NA,TRBV4-1,TGCGCCAGCAGCCAGACAGGGGACGAGCAGTACTTC,CASSQTGDEQYF
NA,TRBJ1-4,NA,TRBV28,TGTGCCAGCAGTTTCGAGGGGATTGAAGAAAAACTGTTTTTT,CASSFEGIEEKLFF
TRBD2,TRBJ2-1,NA,TRBV2,TGTGCCAGCTTGGGACTAGCGGGGCCCTTGGAGAATGAGCAGTTCTTC,CASLGLAGPLENEQFF
TRBD2,TRBJ2-2,NA,TRBV19,TGTGCCAGCCAACTGGGGGGGACCGGGGAGCTGTTTTTT,CASQLGGTGELFF